This is a list of T cell receptor beta chains from one sample in a study of shared clonotypes between healthy human individuals. Measured with immunoSEQ multiplex PCR; TCRdb has only the in-frame clones, and not every one. The table includes 2 million to 3 million clones, 90% to 95% detected once. Sequencing was done on a sample of naive CD4+ T cells from PBMCs. The receptors come from a young man in good health. Some clones in this sample may be carry-over from other donors' samples. Each CDR3 is given with its conserved first and last residue. The D gene is left open where the match is weak. Size tells how often a clone was seen (once, few, many) or the class of an expanded clone, and some rows leave it out.

TRBJ1-1 TRBV2 NA NA CASSERGNTEAFF TGTGCCAGCAGTGAACGGGGGAACACTGAAGCTTTCTTT
TRBJ1-2 TRBV9 NA few CASSVGNYGYTF TGTGCCAGCAGCGTCGGCAACTATGGCTACACCTTC
TRBJ1-2 TRBV21-1 NA NA CASSKVDRGDGYTF TGTGCCAGCAGCAAAGTTGACAGGGGGGATGGCTACACCTTC
TRBJ2-1 TRBV28 TRBD2 NA CATTTLAGAHSYNEQFF TGTGCCACCACCACCCTAGCGGGAGCGCACTCCTACAATGAGCAGTTCTTC
TRBJ1-1 TRBV5-1 NA NA CASSPGSSVTEAFF TGCGCCAGCAGCCCGGGGTCTTCAGTAACGGAAGCTTTCTTT
TRBJ1-2 TRBV28 NA NA CASKLPGRRNTF TGTGCCAGTAAACTGCCCGGCCGGAGAAACACCTTC
TRBJ2-7 TRBV6-5 NA NA CASSYWRGPYEQYF TGTGCCAGCAGTTACTGGCGGGGACCCTACGAGCAGTACTTC
TRBJ1-2 TRBV21-1 NA NA CASNKCGAGSNYGYTF TGTGCCAGCAACAAATGTGGGGCAGGGAGTAACTATGGCTACACCTTC
TRBJ1-5 TRBV19 NA NA CASSIVYRGFNQPQHF TGTGCCAGTAGTATAGTTTATCGGGGGTTCAATCAGCCCCAGCATTTT
TRBJ1-5 TRBV15 TRBD1 once CATSMDRRGNQPQHF TGTGCCACCAGCATGGACAGGCGTGGCAATCAGCCCCAGCATTTT
TRBJ2-1 TRBV7-8 NA NA CASSKMGGFEQFF TGTGCCAGCTCTAAAATGGGAGGTTTTGAGCAGTTCTTC
TRBJ2-1 TRBV11-2 TRBD2 NA CASSFAGGYNEQFF TGTGCCAGCAGCTTTGCGGGGGGCTACAATGAGCAGTTCTTC
TRBJ1-5 TRBV4-1 NA NA CASSRQHTGDQPQHF TGCGCCAGCAGCCGGCAGCACACCGGGGATCAGCCCCAGCATTTT